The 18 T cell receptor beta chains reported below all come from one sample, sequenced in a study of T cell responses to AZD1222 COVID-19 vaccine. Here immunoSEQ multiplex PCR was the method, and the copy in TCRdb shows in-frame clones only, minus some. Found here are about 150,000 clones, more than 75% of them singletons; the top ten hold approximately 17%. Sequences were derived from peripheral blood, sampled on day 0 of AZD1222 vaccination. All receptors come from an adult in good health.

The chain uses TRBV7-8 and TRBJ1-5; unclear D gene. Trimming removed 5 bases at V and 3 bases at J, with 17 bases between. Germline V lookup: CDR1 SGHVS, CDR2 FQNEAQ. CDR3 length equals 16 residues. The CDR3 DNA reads TGTGCCAGCAGCCTAGGTGTGGGGAGTTCCAATCAGCCCCAGCATTTT. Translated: CASSLGVGSSNQPQHF.

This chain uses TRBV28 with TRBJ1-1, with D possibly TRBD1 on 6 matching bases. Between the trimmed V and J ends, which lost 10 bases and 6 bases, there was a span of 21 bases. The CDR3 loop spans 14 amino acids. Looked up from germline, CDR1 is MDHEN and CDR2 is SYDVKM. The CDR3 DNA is TGTGCCACCCACCTCTTTCGACAGGTCTCTGAAGCTTTCTTT. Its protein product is CATHLFRQVSEAFF.

The CDR3 loop reads CATSSRQVKETQYF. CDR3 in DNA: TGTGCCACCAGCAGTAGGCAGGTTAAGGAGACCCAGTACTTC. The V call is TRBV15, the J call TRBJ2-5; D remains ambiguous. CDR1 is LNHNV, CDR2 YYDKDF, per germline (reference sequence). There are 14 residues in the CDR3. Trimming took 3 bases from V and 5 from J, leaving 13 bases between them.

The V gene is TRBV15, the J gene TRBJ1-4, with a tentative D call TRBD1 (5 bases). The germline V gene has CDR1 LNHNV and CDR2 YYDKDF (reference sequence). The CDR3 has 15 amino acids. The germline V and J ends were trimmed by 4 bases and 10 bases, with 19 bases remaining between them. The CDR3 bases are TGTGCCACCAGCAAGGGACCGCTGAGAGACGGAAAACTGTTTTTT. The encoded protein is CATSKGPLRDGKLFF. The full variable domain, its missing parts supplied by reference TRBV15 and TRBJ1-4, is DAMVIQNPRYQVTQFGKPVTLSCSQTLNHNVMYWYQQKSSQAPKLLFHYYDKDFNNEADTPDNFQSRRPNTSFCFLDIRSPGLGDTAMYLCATSKGPLRDGKLFFGSGTQLSVL.

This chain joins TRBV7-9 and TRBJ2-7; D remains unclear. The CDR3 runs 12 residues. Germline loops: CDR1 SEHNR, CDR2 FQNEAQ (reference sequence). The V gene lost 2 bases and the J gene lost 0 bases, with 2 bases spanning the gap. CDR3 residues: CASSLSSYEQYF. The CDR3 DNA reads TGTGCCAGCAGCTTATCCTCCTACGAGCAGTACTTC. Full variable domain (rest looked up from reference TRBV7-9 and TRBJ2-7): DTGVSQNPRHKITKRGQNVTFRCDPISEHNRLYWYRQTLGQGPEFLTYFQNEAQLEKSRLLSDRFSAERPKGSFSTLEIQRTEQGDSAMYLCASSLSSYEQYFGPGTRLTVT.

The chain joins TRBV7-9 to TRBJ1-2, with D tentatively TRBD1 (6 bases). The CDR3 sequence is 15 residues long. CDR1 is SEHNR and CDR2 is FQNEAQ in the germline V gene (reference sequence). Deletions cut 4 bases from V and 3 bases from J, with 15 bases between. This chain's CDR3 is CASSSDDRRHYGYTF. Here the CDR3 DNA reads TGTGCCAGCAGCTCAGACGACAGGAGGCACTATGGCTACACCTTC.

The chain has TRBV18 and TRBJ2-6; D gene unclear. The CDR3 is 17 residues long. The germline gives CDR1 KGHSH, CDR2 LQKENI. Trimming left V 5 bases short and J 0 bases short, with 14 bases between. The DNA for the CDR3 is TGTGCCAGCTCAGAATTTGGGTTAGACTCTGGGGCCAACGTCCTGACTTTC. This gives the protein CASSEFGLDSGANVLTF. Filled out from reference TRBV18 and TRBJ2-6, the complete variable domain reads NAGVMQNPRHLVRRRGQEARLRCSPMKGHSHVYWYRQLPEEGLKFMVYLQKENIIDESGMPKERFSAEFPKEGPSILRIQQVVRGDSAAYFCASSEFGLDSGANVLTFGAGSRLTVL.

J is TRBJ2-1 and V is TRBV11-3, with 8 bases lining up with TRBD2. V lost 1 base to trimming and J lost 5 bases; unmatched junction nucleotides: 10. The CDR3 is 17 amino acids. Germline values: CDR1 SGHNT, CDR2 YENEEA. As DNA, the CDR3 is TGTGCCAGCAGCTTAGGGACGACGGGGGGGTTAAACAATGAGCAGTTCTTC. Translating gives CASSLGTTGGLNNEQFF.

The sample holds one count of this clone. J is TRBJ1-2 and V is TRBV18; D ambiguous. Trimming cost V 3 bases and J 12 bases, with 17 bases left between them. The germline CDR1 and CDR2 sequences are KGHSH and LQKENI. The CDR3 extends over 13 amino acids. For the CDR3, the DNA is TGTGCCAGCTCACCTATCGCACTGGCCGTTGACACCTTC. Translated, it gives CASSPIALAVDTF.

DNA of the CDR3: TGTGCCAGCAGCGTCCACACCGGGACAGGGGCCACCTCCTCTGGAAACACCATATATTTT. It encodes CASSVHTGTGATSSGNTIYF. The chain carries TRBV9 and TRBJ1-3; 10 nucleotides align to TRBD1. With 2 bases clipped from V and 0 bases from J, the junction kept 14 bases outside the gene matches. Germline V gives CDR1 SGDLS, CDR2 YYNGEE. The CDR3 length is 20 residues.

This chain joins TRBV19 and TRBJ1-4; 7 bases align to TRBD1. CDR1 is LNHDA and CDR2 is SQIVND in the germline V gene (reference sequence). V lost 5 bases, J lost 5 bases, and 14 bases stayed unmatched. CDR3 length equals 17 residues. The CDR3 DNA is TGTGCCAGTAGTGTAGTGGGGACAGCTTCAGGCAATGAAAAACTGTTTTTT. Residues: CASSVVGTASGNEKLFF.

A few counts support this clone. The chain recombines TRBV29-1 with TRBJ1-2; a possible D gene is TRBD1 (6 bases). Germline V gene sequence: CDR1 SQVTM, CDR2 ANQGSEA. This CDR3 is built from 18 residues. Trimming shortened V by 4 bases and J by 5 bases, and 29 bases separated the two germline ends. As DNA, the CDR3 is TGCAGCGTTGGTGGGGGGGCAGGGACCGGTTTGATGGGGTATGGCTACACCTTC. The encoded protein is CSVGGGAGTGLMGYGYTF.

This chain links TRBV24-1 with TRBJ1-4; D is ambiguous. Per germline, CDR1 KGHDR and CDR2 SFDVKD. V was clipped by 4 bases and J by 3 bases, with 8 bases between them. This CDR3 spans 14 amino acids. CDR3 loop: CATSDAGANEKLFF. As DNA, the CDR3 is TGTGCCACCAGTGACGCCGGGGCTAATGAAAAACTGTTTTTT.

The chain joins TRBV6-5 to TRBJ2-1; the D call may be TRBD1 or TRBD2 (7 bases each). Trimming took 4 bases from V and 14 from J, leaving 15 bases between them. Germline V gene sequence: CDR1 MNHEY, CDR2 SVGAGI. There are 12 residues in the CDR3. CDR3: CASSLQTGREFF. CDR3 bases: TGTGCCAGCAGTTTACAGACAGGGAGGGAGTTCTTC.

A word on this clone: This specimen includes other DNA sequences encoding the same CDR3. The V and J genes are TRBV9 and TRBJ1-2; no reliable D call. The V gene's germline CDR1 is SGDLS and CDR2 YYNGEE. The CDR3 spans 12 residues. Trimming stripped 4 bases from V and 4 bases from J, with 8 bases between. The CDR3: CASSPGVYGYTF. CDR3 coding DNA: TGTGCCAGCAGCCCTGGGGTCTATGGCTACACCTTC.

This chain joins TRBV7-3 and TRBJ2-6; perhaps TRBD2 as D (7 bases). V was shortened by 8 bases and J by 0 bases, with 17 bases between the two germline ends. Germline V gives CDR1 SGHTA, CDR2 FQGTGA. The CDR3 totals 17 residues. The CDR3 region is CASSLRGGGSGANVLTF. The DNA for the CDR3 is TGTGCCAGCTCGCTCAGGGGAGGGGGCTCTGGGGCCAACGTCCTGACTTTC.

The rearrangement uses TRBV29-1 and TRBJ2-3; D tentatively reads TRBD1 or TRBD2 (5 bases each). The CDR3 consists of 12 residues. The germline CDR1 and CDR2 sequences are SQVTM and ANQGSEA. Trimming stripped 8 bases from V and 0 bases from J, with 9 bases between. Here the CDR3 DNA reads TGCAGCTTCGGGGCTAGCACAGATACGCAGTATTTT. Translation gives CSFGASTDTQYF.

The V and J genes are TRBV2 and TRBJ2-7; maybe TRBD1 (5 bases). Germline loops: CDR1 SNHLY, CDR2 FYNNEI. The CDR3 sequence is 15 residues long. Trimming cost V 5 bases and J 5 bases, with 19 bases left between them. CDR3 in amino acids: CASSKNRPNMDEQYF. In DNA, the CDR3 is TGTGCCAGCAGTAAGAACAGGCCAAATATGGACGAGCAGTACTTC.